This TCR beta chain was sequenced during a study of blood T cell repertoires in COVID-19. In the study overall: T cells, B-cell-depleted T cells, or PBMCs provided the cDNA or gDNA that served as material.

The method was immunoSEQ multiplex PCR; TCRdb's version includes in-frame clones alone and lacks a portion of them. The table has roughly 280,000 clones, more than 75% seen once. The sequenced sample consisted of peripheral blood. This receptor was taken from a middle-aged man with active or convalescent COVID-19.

The CDR3 DNA reads as TGTGCCAGCACCCTCAAAACAGGGTCCACTGAAGCTTTCTTT. It specifies CASTLKTGSTEAFF. This chain connects TRBV6-5 to TRBJ1-1; maybe TRBD1 (6 bases). Germline values: CDR1 MNHEY, CDR2 SVGAGI. The germline V and J ends were trimmed by 7 bases and 4 bases, with 16 bases remaining between them. CDR3 size: 14 residues.